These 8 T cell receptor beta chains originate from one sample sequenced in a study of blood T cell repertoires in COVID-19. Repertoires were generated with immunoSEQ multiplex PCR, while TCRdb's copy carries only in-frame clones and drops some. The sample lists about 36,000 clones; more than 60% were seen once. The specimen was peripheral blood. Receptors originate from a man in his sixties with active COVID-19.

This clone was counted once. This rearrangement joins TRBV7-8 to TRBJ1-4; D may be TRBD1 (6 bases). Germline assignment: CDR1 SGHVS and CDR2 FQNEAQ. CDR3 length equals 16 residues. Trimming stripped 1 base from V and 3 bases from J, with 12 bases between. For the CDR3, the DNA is TGTGCCAGCAGCTTAGGTCTGGGGGCGGCTAATGAAAAACTGTTTTTT. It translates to CASSLGLGAANEKLFF.

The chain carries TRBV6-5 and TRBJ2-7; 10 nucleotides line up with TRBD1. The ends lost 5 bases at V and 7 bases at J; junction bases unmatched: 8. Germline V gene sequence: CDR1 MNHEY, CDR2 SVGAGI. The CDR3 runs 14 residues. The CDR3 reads CASSRETGGEEQYF. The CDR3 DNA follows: TGTGCCAGCAGTAGGGAGACAGGGGGCGAAGAGCAGTACTTC.

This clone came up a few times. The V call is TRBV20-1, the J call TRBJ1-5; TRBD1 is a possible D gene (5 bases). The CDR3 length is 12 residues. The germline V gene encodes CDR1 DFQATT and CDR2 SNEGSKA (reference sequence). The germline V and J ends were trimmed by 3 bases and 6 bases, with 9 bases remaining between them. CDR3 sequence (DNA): TGCAGTGCTAGTCCGGGGGGTCAGCCCCAGCATTTT. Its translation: CSASPGGQPQHF.

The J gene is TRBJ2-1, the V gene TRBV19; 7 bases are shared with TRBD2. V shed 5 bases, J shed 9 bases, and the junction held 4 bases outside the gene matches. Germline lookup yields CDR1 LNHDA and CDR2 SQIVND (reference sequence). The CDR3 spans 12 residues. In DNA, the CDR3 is TGTGCCAGTAGTCCGACTAGCTTTGAGCAGTTCTTC. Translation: CASSPTSFEQFF.

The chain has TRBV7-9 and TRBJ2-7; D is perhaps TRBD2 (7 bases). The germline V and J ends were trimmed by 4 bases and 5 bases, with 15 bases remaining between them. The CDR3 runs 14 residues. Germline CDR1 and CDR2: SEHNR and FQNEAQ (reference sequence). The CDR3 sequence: CASSSDGGPDEQYF. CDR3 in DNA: TGTGCCAGCAGCTCCGACGGGGGGCCTGACGAGCAGTACTTC.

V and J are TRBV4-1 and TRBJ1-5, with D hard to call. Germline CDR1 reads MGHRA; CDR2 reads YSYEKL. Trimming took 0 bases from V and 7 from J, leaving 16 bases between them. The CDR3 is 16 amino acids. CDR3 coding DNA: TGCGCCAGCAGCCAAGAAGGAGGGTCGGGAAACCAGCCCCAGCATTTT. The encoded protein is CASSQEGGSGNQPQHF.

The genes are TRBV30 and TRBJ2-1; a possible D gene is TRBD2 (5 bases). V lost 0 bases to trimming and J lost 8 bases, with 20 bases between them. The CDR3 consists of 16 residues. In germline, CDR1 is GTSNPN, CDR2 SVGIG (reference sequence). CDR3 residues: CAWSVLRLLGVDEQFF. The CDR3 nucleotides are TGTGCCTGGAGTGTACTCCGACTACTGGGCGTTGATGAGCAGTTCTTC.

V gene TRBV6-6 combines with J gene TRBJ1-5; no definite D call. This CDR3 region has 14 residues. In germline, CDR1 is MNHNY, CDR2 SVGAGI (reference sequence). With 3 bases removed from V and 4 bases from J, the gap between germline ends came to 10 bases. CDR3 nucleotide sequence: TGTGCCAGCAGTTATGAACGGTTAAATCAGCCCCAGCATTTT. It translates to CASSYERLNQPQHF.